This T cell receptor beta chain was identified in a study of T cell responses to AZD1222 COVID-19 vaccine. Method: immunoSEQ multiplex PCR; TCRdb's copy keeps in-frame clones and lacks some. The sample lists roughly 140,000 clones; 90% were seen once. This CDR3 is built from 13 residues. V was shortened by 4 bases and J by 4 bases, with 10 bases between the two germline ends. The germline CDR1 and CDR2 sequences are ENHRY and SYGVKD. The source of this sequence is an adult in good health. This rearrangement joins TRBV10-3 to TRBJ1-2; D is undetermined. The specimen comprised peripheral blood, sampled on day 0 of AZD1222 vaccination. CDR3 amino acids: CAISGDGSYGYTF. In DNA, the CDR3 is TGTGCCATCAGTGGAGATGGAAGCTATGGCTACACCTTC.